These 32 T cell receptor beta chains share one sample of origin, sequenced in a study of OX40 agonist ivuxolimab in advanced cancers. Sequenced by immunoSEQ multiplex PCR; TCRdb stores in-frame clones only, minus some. The sample holds 60,000 or so clones; roughly 88% are singletons and the top ten take roughly 2.6%. The specimen was CD4+ or CD8+ T cells sorted from blood, collected in a trial of the OX40 agonist ivuxolimab. The receptors shown here come from an adult with an advanced solid tumor such as melanoma, head and neck, liver or kidney cancer.

The chain couples TRBV5-6 to TRBJ2-1, with TRBD2 matching over 11 bases. Germline V gene sequence: CDR1 SGHDT, CDR2 YYEEEE. V lost 3 bases to trimming and J lost 5 bases; unmatched junction nucleotides: 7. CDR3 size: 16 residues. CDR3 sequence reads: CASSSVTSGGNNEQFF. As DNA, the CDR3 is TGTGCCAGCAGCTCGGTTACTAGCGGGGGTAACAATGAGCAGTTCTTC.

V is TRBV25-1 and J is TRBJ1-6; D is possibly TRBD1 (6 bases). The CDR3 is 18 amino acids. V lost 8 bases and J lost 0, with 20 bases in between. CDR1 is MGHDK and CDR2 is SYGVNS in the germline V gene. Written as DNA, the CDR3 is TGTGCCAGCCGGGACACCGCCCGTCCTAGCTCCTATAATTCACCCCTCCACTTT. Translated, it gives CASRDTARPSSYNSPLHF.

This chain links TRBV6-6 with TRBJ2-7, with 8 bases matching TRBD1. V shed 6 bases and J 3 bases; nucleotides not matched to a gene: 13. This CDR3 is 16 amino acids long. The V gene's germline CDR1 is MNHNY and CDR2 SVGAGI (reference sequence). The CDR3 nucleotides are TGTGCCAGCAGCCCCAACACAGGGGGGAGCATCTACGAGCAGTACTTC. Its translation: CASSPNTGGSIYEQYF.

The V call is TRBV7-6, the J call TRBJ2-7, with 9 bases that match TRBD1. V lost 4 bases, J lost 0 bases, and 7 bases stayed unmatched. Germline assignment: CDR1 SGHVS and CDR2 FNYEAQ. The CDR3 spans 16 residues. CDR3 in amino acids: CASSSQTGGLSYEQYF. CDR3 sequence (DNA): TGTGCCAGCAGCTCCCAGACAGGGGGGCTCTCCTACGAGCAGTACTTC. The whole variable domain, filled in from reference TRBV7-6 and TRBJ2-7, reads GAGVSQSPRYKVTKRGQDVALRCDPISGHVSLYWYRQALGQGPEFLTYFNYEAQQDKSGLPNDRFSAERPEGSISTLTIQRTEQRDSAMYRCASSSQTGGLSYEQYFGPGTRLTVT.

The V and J genes are TRBV6-6 and TRBJ1-5; unclear D gene. Deletions cut 7 bases from V and 1 base from J, with 14 bases between. CDR1 and CDR2 (germline): MNHNY, SVGAGI (reference sequence). This CDR3 contains 15 residues. CDR3 nucleotide sequence: TGTGCCAGCACCGAAAGGGTACAGAGCAATCAGCCCCAGCATTTT. This sequence encodes CASTERVQSNQPQHF.

V and J are TRBV5-4 and TRBJ2-3; TRBD2 agrees at 11 bases. V lost 3 bases and J lost 3; bases outside the gene matches: 9. Germline CDR1 SGHNT, CDR2 YYREEE (reference sequence). This CDR3 comprises 17 residues. Here the CDR3 reads CASSYRLAGSFTDTQYF. In DNA, the CDR3 is TGTGCCAGCAGCTATAGACTAGCGGGGTCCTTTACAGATACGCAGTATTTT.

The chain is built from TRBV6-5 and TRBJ1-1, with D possibly being TRBD1 (5 bases). Germline assignment: CDR1 MNHEY and CDR2 SVGAGI. V was pared by 6 bases and J by 1 base, with 12 bases between. The CDR3 is 14 residues long. As DNA, the CDR3 is TGTGCCAGCAGAAAAGGACACCCGAACACTGAAGCTTTCTTT. Protein sequence: CASRKGHPNTEAFF.

The chain is built from TRBV29-1 and TRBJ2-1; D is perhaps TRBD1 (6 bases). The CDR3 consists of 12 residues. Germline V lookup: CDR1 SQVTM, CDR2 ANQGSEA. V lost 6 bases, J lost 9 bases, and 15 bases lay in between. The CDR3 loop is CSVQIQGIEQFF. The DNA for the CDR3 is TGCAGCGTCCAAATACAGGGTATTGAGCAGTTCTTC.

V usage is TRBV5-5 and J usage is TRBJ1-5, with 10 bases matching TRBD1. This CDR3 has 17 residues. V lost 2 bases and J lost 6; bases outside the gene matches: 11. Per the germline V gene, CDR1 is SGHKS and CDR2 is YYEKEE (reference sequence). The CDR3 DNA reads TGTGCCAGCAGCTTTTCCGGGACAGGGGCCTCCGGTCAGCCCCAGCATTTT. This translates into CASSFSGTGASGQPQHF.

The chain links TRBV7-9 to TRBJ2-7; 7 bases are a match to TRBD1. V was pared by 0 bases and J by 7 bases, with 6 bases of the junction left unmatched. CDR3 size: 14 residues. CDR1 and CDR2 (germline): SEHNR, FQNEAQ (reference sequence). CDR3 nucleotides: TGTGCCAGCAGCTTAGCTACAGGGGCGGAAGAGCAGTACTTC. It yields the protein CASSLATGAEEQYF.

The J gene is TRBJ2-3, the V gene TRBV6-5, with unresolved D. Germline V gene lookup returns CDR1 MNHEY and CDR2 SVGAGI. V lost 0 bases and J lost 7, with 5 bases in between. This CDR3 contains 12 residues. CDR3 in amino acids: CASSYSDHTQYF. In nucleotides, the CDR3 is TGTGCCAGCAGTTACTCCGACCATACGCAGTATTTT.

For this clone: This specimen includes other DNA sequences encoding the same CDR3. This chain connects TRBV2 to TRBJ1-1, with D maybe TRBD1 (6 bases). V was trimmed by 4 bases and J by 6 bases, leaving 18 bases between them. Per germline, CDR1 SNHLY and CDR2 FYNNEI. The CDR3 consists of 15 residues. DNA of the CDR3: TGTGCCAGCAGTGGCCTACAGGGACTGAGGTCTGAAGCTTTCTTT. It codes for CASSGLQGLRSEAFF.

This chain connects TRBV6-1 to TRBJ2-5; D remains ambiguous. The better agreement between TRBJ2-7 and the DNA end casts doubt on the J call. Germline CDR1 is MNHNS and CDR2 is SASEGT. This CDR3 region has 14 residues. This CDR3 is CASSGRSSSYEQYF. For the CDR3, the DNA is TGTGCCAGCAGTGGCAGGTCGAGCTCCTACGAGCAGTACTTC.

DNA of the CDR3: TGTGCCAGCAGCTTGACACTTTTGAACACTGAAGCTTTCTTT. Amino acids: CASSLTLLNTEAFF. The chain employs TRBV5-6 and TRBJ1-1; D call uncertain. The V gene's germline CDR1 is SGHDT and CDR2 YYEEEE. CDR3 size: 14 residues. V shed 1 base and J shed 0 bases, with 7 bases lying between them.

V usage is TRBV11-2 and J usage is TRBJ1-5; maybe TRBD1 (6 bases). Trimming pared 5 bases from V and 7 bases from J, leaving 12 bases between. Germline V CDR1 and CDR2: SGHAT, FQNNGV. The CDR3 is made up of 13 amino acids. The CDR3 loop is CASSPSQGQPQHF. The CDR3 DNA reads as TGTGCCAGCAGCCCCTCACAGGGCCAGCCCCAGCATTTT.

This chain uses TRBV7-4 with TRBJ1-1; 7 bases match TRBD1. Trimming took 3 bases from V and 3 from J; bases not matched to a gene: 7. The CDR3 runs to 15 residues. Per germline, CDR1 SGHVT and CDR2 SQSDAQ. CDR3: CASSFGTVKDTEAFF. CDR3 sequence (DNA): TGTGCCAGCAGCTTTGGGACAGTGAAGGACACTGAAGCTTTCTTT.

The chain employs TRBV28 and TRBJ1-5; D ambiguous. V lost 6 bases to trimming and J lost 0 bases, with 9 bases between them. This CDR3 has 14 amino acids. The germline V gene has CDR1 MDHEN and CDR2 SYDVKM. The CDR3 coding sequence is TGTGCCAGCAGACTAAGAAATAGCAATCAGCCCCAGCATTTT. Translated: CASRLRNSNQPQHF.

The chain is built from TRBV5-6 and TRBJ2-5; no reliable D call. The CDR3 spans 14 residues. Per germline, CDR1 SGHDT and CDR2 YYEEEE. V gave up 0 bases and J gave up 5 bases, with 11 bases separating them. The CDR3 reads CASSLVHQRETQYF. CDR3 nucleotide sequence: TGTGCCAGCAGCTTGGTACATCAACGGGAGACCCAGTACTTC.

The chain employs TRBV2 and TRBJ2-5; D assignment may be TRBD1 or TRBD2 (5 bases each). The CDR3 is 15 residues long. V lost 7 bases to trimming and J lost 10 bases, with 25 bases between them. Per germline, CDR1 SNHLY and CDR2 FYNNEI. Here the CDR3 DNA reads TGTGCCAGCATAGGGACGGGCTGGACCGGCCCGGACCAGTACTTC. Its translation is CASIGTGWTGPDQYF.

The chain recombines TRBV5-1 with TRBJ2-7, with D possibly called TRBD1 or TRBD2 (6 bases each). Per germline, CDR1 SGHRS and CDR2 YFSETQ. There are 16 residues in the CDR3. The V and J ends lost 4 bases and 2 bases respectively, with 19 bases between them. CDR3 in amino acids: CASSPRAGGATYEQYF. CDR3 bases: TGCGCCAGCAGCCCGCGGGCCGGGGGCGCAACCTACGAGCAGTACTTC. Filled out from reference TRBV5-1 and TRBJ2-7, the complete variable domain reads KAGVTQTPRYLIKTRGQQVTLSCSPISGHRSVSWYQQTPGQGLQFLFEYFSETQRNKGNFPGRFSGRQFSNSRSEMNVSTLELGDSALYLCASSPRAGGATYEQYFGPGTRLTVT.

CDR3 nucleotides: TGTGCCAGTAGTAGGGGGATTAACTATGGCTACACCTTC. Residues: CASSRGINYGYTF. This chain joins TRBV19 and TRBJ1-2; possible D gene TRBD1, 5 bases. This CDR3 has 13 amino acids. Germline assignment: CDR1 LNHDA and CDR2 SQIVND (reference sequence). V was clipped by 4 bases and J by 1 base, with 7 bases between them.

V usage is TRBV9 and J usage is TRBJ2-7; 7 bases agree with TRBD2. The CDR3 contains 14 residues. Germline V gene data show CDR1 as SGDLS and CDR2 as YYNGEE. V dropped 0 bases and J dropped 9; count of bases not matched to a gene: 9. This CDR3 reads CASSVDRGGRGQYF. CDR3 sequence (DNA): TGTGCCAGCAGCGTAGACCGGGGTGGGAGGGGGCAGTACTTC.

The V gene is TRBV7-3, the J gene TRBJ2-3; D is uncertain. The V gene lost 6 bases and the J gene lost 4 bases, with 11 bases spanning the gap. This CDR3 spans 13 amino acids. CDR1 and CDR2 from the germline V gene are SGHTA and FQGTGA. CDR3 DNA sequence: TGTGCCAGCAGGAAGGGCCCCGCAGATACGCAGTATTTT. This encodes CASRKGPADTQYF.

The CDR3 DNA sequence: TGTGCCACTACCCGCTCCTATAATTCACCCCTCCACTTT. Amino acid sequence: CATTRSYNSPLHF. This chain links TRBV19 with TRBJ1-6; D gene ambiguous. Germline CDR1 and CDR2: LNHDA and SQIVND (reference sequence). V was cut by 10 bases and J by 0 bases, with 7 bases left in between. The CDR3 totals 13 residues. The full variable domain, with the rest looked up from reference TRBV19 and TRBJ1-6, is DGGITQSPKYLFRKEGQNVTLSCEQNLNHDAMYWYRQDPGQGLRLIYYSQIVNDFQKGDIAEGYSVSREKKESFPLTVTSAQKNPTAFYLCATTRSYNSPLHFGNGTRLTVT.

The J gene is TRBJ2-5, the V gene TRBV5-1; no clear D. This CDR3 comprises 13 residues. Between the trimmed V and J ends, which lost 3 bases and 3 bases, there was a span of 9 bases. Germline CDR1 is SGHRS and CDR2 is YFSETQ. For the CDR3, the DNA is TGCGCCAGCAGCTACGGCGCTAAAGAGACCCAGTACTTC. Translation gives CASSYGAKETQYF. The entire variable domain, with the rest obtained from reference TRBV5-1 and TRBJ2-5, is as follows: KAGVTQTPRYLIKTRGQQVTLSCSPISGHRSVSWYQQTPGQGLQFLFEYFSETQRNKGNFPGRFSGRQFSNSRSEMNVSTLELGDSALYLCASSYGAKETQYFGPGTRLLVL.

The V gene is TRBV27, the J gene TRBJ2-4, with TRBD2 as a possible D gene (5 bases). The V end was cut by 6 bases, the J end by 1 base, with 31 bases between. Germline V gene lookup returns CDR1 MNHEY and CDR2 SMNVEV (reference sequence). This CDR3 is built from 21 residues. The chain's CDR3 is CASSEGPRSGWSSLAKNIQYF. CDR3 in DNA: TGTGCCAGCAGCGAGGGTCCCAGGTCTGGATGGTCGTCGTTGGCCAAAAACATTCAGTACTTC.

The genes are TRBV28 and TRBJ2-2; D remains unclear. V was shortened by 6 bases and J by 2 bases, with 10 bases between the two germline ends. The CDR3 extends over 14 amino acids. Per germline, CDR1 MDHEN and CDR2 SYDVKM. DNA for the CDR3: TGTGCCAGCAGGCCGACTGGTAACACCGGGGAGCTGTTTTTT. Amino acids: CASRPTGNTGELFF. The entire variable domain, with the rest obtained from reference TRBV28 and TRBJ2-2, is as follows: DVKVTQSSRYLVKRTGEKVFLECVQDMDHENMFWYRQDPGLGLRLIYFSYDVKMKEKGDIPEGYSVSREKKERFSLILESASTNQTSMYLCASRPTGNTGELFFGEGSRLTVL.

The V and J genes are TRBV2 and TRBJ2-7; a possible D gene is TRBD2 (5 bases). The CDR3 runs to 15 residues. V was pared by 3 bases and J by 2 bases, with 14 bases between. The germline V gene has CDR1 SNHLY and CDR2 FYNNEI. CDR3 residues: CASSERSGKPYEQYF. CDR3 nucleotides: TGTGCCAGCAGTGAGCGTTCGGGGAAGCCCTACGAGCAGTACTTC.

This chain joins TRBV14 and TRBJ2-3, with D possibly TRBD2 on 6 matching bases. The CDR3 extends over 16 amino acids. Deletions cut 1 base from V and 0 bases from J, with 11 bases between. In germline, CDR1 is SGHDN, CDR2 FVKESK. CDR3 sequence: CASSQVLRESTDTQYF. The CDR3 coding sequence is TGTGCCAGCAGCCAAGTTCTCCGGGAGAGCACAGATACGCAGTATTTT. The full variable domain, its missing parts supplied by reference TRBV14 and TRBJ2-3, is EAGVTQFPSHSVIEKGQTVTLRCDPISGHDNLYWYRRVMGKEIKFLLHFVKESKQDESGMPNNRFLAERTGGTYSTLKVQPAELEDSGVYFCASSQVLRESTDTQYFGPGTRLTVL.

This chain uses TRBV19 with TRBJ2-2; 8 nucleotides agree with TRBD1. The CDR3 consists of 14 residues. CDR1 LNHDA and CDR2 SQIVND come from the germline V gene (reference sequence). Trimming at V came to 6 bases and at J to 3 bases, leaving 3 bases not matched to a gene. The CDR3 here is CASSGQGYTGELFF. CDR3 nucleotides: TGTGCCAGTAGCGGACAGGGATACACCGGGGAGCTGTTTTTT.

This CDR3 is CASTPGTVNTEAFF. CDR3 bases: TGTGCCAGCACGCCGGGGACAGTGAACACTGAAGCTTTCTTT. V is TRBV7-9 and J is TRBJ1-1; 7 bases are a match to TRBD1. Germline CDR1 and CDR2: SEHNR and FQNEAQ (reference sequence). The ends lost 7 bases at V and 0 bases at J; junction bases unmatched: 5. The CDR3 has 14 amino acids.

The chain is built from TRBV10-3 and TRBJ1-1; D gene uncertain. CDR3 length equals 15 residues. Germline V gene sequence: CDR1 ENHRY, CDR2 SYGVKD. V was clipped by 2 bases and J by 5 bases, with 15 bases between them. The CDR3 coding sequence is TGTGCCATCAGTGAGGAACCAGGCGGTGTGACTGAAGCTTTCTTT. It is translated as CAISEEPGGVTEAFF.